Presented here are 17 T cell receptor beta chains from one specimen sequenced in a study of shared clonotypes between healthy human individuals. TCRdb keeps only in-frame clones here, not all; method: immunoSEQ multiplex PCR. The sample consists of 470,000 or so clones, approximately 82% of them appearing once. Sequenced input: PBMCs. Receptors were obtained from a woman in her 40s in good health. Some clones in this sample may be carry-over from other donors' samples.

This clone has just a few counts. The J gene is TRBJ1-2, the V gene TRBV5-1; no reliable D call. The CDR3 spans 14 residues. Germline assignment: CDR1 SGHRS and CDR2 YFSETQ. Trimming took 2 bases from V and 7 from J, leaving 15 bases between them. The DNA of the CDR3 is TGCGCCAGCAGCTTCGGGCTAGAAGGTGGTGGCTACACCTTC. The encoded protein is CASSFGLEGGGYTF.

The chain carries TRBV14 and TRBJ1-4, with TRBD1 identical over 9 bases. Trimming cost V 1 base and J 8 bases; bases outside gene matches: 5. The germline CDR1 and CDR2 sequences are SGHDN and FVKESK. CDR3 length equals 15 residues. CDR3 residues: CASSQAGTGREKLFF. The CDR3, as DNA: TGTGCCAGCAGCCAAGCCGGGACAGGGCGCGAAAAACTGTTTTTT.

The gene calls are TRBV6-1 and TRBJ1-1; D call uncertain. CDR1 is MNHNS and CDR2 is SASEGT in the germline V gene. The CDR3 loop spans 13 amino acids. V gave up 5 bases and J gave up 2 bases, with 9 bases separating them. DNA for the CDR3: TGTGCCAGCAGTAAAGGCTTAAACACTGAAGCTTTCTTT. Translating it yields CASSKGLNTEAFF.

The V and J genes are TRBV7-8 and TRBJ2-3, with D uncertain. Germline V gene lookup returns CDR1 SGHVS and CDR2 FQNEAQ. The CDR3 extends over 15 amino acids. The ends were cut back, 5 bases at V and 2 bases at J, with 14 bases in the middle. The CDR3 here is CASSPHTGVTDTQYF. CDR3 nucleotide sequence: TGTGCCAGCAGCCCCCATACCGGAGTCACAGATACGCAGTATTTT. The full variable domain, in which reference TRBV7-8 and TRBJ2-3 provide the parts outside the CDR3, is GAGVSQSPRYKVAKRGQDVALRCDPISGHVSLFWYQQALGQGPEFLTYFQNEAQLDKSGLPSDRFFAERPEGSVSTLKIQRTQQEDSAVYLCASSPHTGVTDTQYFGPGTRLTVL.

V usage is TRBV7-8 and J usage is TRBJ2-1; D ambiguous. Trimming shortened V by 5 bases and J by 8 bases, and 7 bases separated the two germline ends. CDR3 length equals 11 residues. Germline CDR1 is SGHVS and CDR2 is FQNEAQ. DNA of the CDR3: TGTGCCAGCAGCGGGCATGATGAGCAGTTCTTC. Protein product: CASSGHDEQFF.

Details on this clone: Other DNA sequences in this specimen translate into the identical CDR3. The V and J genes are TRBV7-8 and TRBJ1-1, with a weak D call TRBD1 (6 bases). Deletions cut 7 bases from V and 1 base from J, with 10 bases between. Germline CDR1 SGHVS, CDR2 FQNEAQ. The length of the CDR3 is 13 residues. CDR3 DNA: TGTGCCAGCAAGAGGACAGAGAACACTGAAGCTTTCTTT. Translation: CASKRTENTEAFF. The full variable domain, completed using reference TRBV7-8 and TRBJ1-1, is GAGVSQSPRYKVAKRGQDVALRCDPISGHVSLFWYQQALGQGPEFLTYFQNEAQLDKSGLPSDRFFAERPEGSVSTLKIQRTQQEDSAVYLCASKRTENTEAFFGQGTRLTVV.

This chain joins TRBV28 and TRBJ2-1, with 7 bases that match TRBD1. The V segment lost 8 bases and the J segment 5 bases; nucleotides outside the gene matches: 12. Germline V lookup: CDR1 MDHEN, CDR2 SYDVKM. The CDR3 runs to 15 residues. The CDR3 here is CASASPGTADNEQFF. The CDR3 coding sequence is TGTGCCAGCGCTTCTCCCGGGACAGCAGACAATGAGCAGTTCTTC.

The V call is TRBV7-2, the J call TRBJ1-3; 7 bases match TRBD1. The CDR3 runs 14 residues. Germline CDR1 is SGHTA and CDR2 is FQGNSA. V trimming: 3 bases; J trimming: 15 bases; junction bases outside the gene matches: 14. The CDR3 loop reads CASSFSVDSWTGYF. In DNA, the CDR3 is TGTGCCAGCAGCTTTTCGGTAGATTCGTGGACAGGATATTTT.

This clone was found a few times. A read error is possible here, since a much larger clone lies one base away. This chain links TRBV21-1 with TRBJ2-5; the table's TRBD2 call for D was not verified on the DNA. TRBV21-1 is tagged as a pseudogene. The CDR3 spans 15 residues. Here the CDR3 reads CARWDRGAGGETQYF. CDR3 coding DNA: TGTGCCAGGTGGGACAGGGGGGCGGGAGGGGAGACCCAGTACTTC.

This clone was detected once. The chain joins TRBV19 to TRBJ1-2, with TRBD1 matching over 8 bases. The V and J ends lost 5 bases and 4 bases, in that order; junction bases with no gene match: 9. The CDR3 spans 15 residues. Per the germline V gene, CDR1 is LNHDA and CDR2 is SQIVND (reference sequence). This CDR3 reads CASSEQGQGSYGYTF. The CDR3 region has the DNA TGTGCCAGTAGTGAACAAGGACAGGGTTCCTATGGCTACACCTTC.

The chain joins TRBV27 to TRBJ2-2, with D uncertain. The ends were cut back, 6 bases at V and 4 bases at J, with 12 bases in the middle. This CDR3 has 14 amino acids. Looked up from germline, CDR1 is MNHEY and CDR2 is SMNVEV (reference sequence). CDR3 coding DNA: TGTGCCAGCAGACCCGGTCGGGTCACCGGGGAGCTGTTTTTT. Amino acids: CASRPGRVTGELFF.

The chain joins TRBV10-3 to TRBJ2-7; a possible D gene is TRBD2 (5 bases). The germline gives CDR1 ENHRY, CDR2 SYGVKD. Trimming left V 8 bases short and J 2 bases short, with 13 bases between. The CDR3 totals 13 residues. The DNA for the CDR3 is TGTGCCATCTCCCCCGGGAATGCCTACGAGCAGTACTTC. Translating it yields CAISPGNAYEQYF.

This clone was observed many times. This same CDR3 is encoded by further DNA sequences in the sample. The V call is TRBV30, the J call TRBJ2-7; the D is unclear. Trimming removed 0 bases at V and 4 bases at J, with 7 bases between. The germline gives CDR1 GTSNPN, CDR2 SVGIG (reference sequence). This CDR3 has 12 amino acids. This chain's CDR3 is CAWSVREYEQYF. The CDR3 DNA reads TGTGCCTGGAGTGTTAGGGAATACGAGCAGTACTTC.

J is TRBJ2-7 and V is TRBV7-8; 7 bases agree with TRBD1. Germline V gene lookup returns CDR1 SGHVS and CDR2 FQNEAQ. The CDR3 has 15 amino acids. The ends lost 1 base at V and 5 bases at J; junction bases unmatched: 8. The CDR3: CASSLERQGVDEQYF. The CDR3 DNA sequence: TGTGCCAGCAGCTTAGAGCGTCAGGGGGTCGACGAGCAGTACTTC.

The CDR3 nucleotides are TGTGCCACCAGCAGGGGACTAGTCTACGAGCAGTACTTC. Its protein is CATSRGLVYEQYF. V is TRBV15 and J is TRBJ2-7, with 8 bases identical to TRBD2. Germline CDR1 and CDR2: LNHNV and YYDKDF (reference sequence). Trimming took 3 bases from V and 3 from J; bases not matched to a gene: 1. The CDR3 contains 13 residues.

Here the CDR3 reads CSVEGPRGTDTQYF. CDR3 DNA sequence: TGCAGCGTCGAGGGGCCCCGGGGGACAGATACGCAGTATTTT. The rearrangement joins TRBV29-1 to TRBJ2-3; possibly TRBD2 for D (6 bases). Germline loops: CDR1 SQVTM, CDR2 ANQGSEA. The CDR3 totals 14 residues. With 6 bases removed from V and 3 bases from J, the gap between germline ends came to 16 bases.

The J gene is TRBJ2-1, the V gene TRBV19; 8 nucleotides line up with TRBD2. V lost 7 bases and J lost 7; bases outside the gene matches: 9. This CDR3 contains 14 residues. The germline V gene has CDR1 LNHDA and CDR2 SQIVND (reference sequence). CDR3 amino acids: CASKLAVQTNEQFF. The DNA for the CDR3 is TGTGCCAGTAAACTAGCGGTACAGACGAATGAGCAGTTCTTC.